These T cell receptor beta chains were read from a single sample in a study of post-analysis software for immune sequencing data. TCRdb reprocessed the PCR reads via MiXCR and lists one record per CDR3 protein. This repertoire shows 820,000 or so distinct CDR3 sequences, 53% found once; its top ten account for approximately 4.4%. Input material: blood. The receptor set was obtained from a girl between 5 and 17 years old with multiple sclerosis. Each CDR3 is given with its conserved first and last residue. A D gene is named only where the DNA matches it firmly. Clone size, where shown, is once, few, many, or a class for clones that have expanded.

>NA|TRBJ1-2|TRBV25-1|TRBD1
TGTGCCAGCAGTCCAGGGGGGGTAGTTGGCTACACCTTC
CASSPGGVVGYTF
>NA|TRBJ2-3|TRBV7-3|TRBD1
TGTGTCAGCAGAATGGGACAGGGATACACAGATACGCAGTATTTT
CVSRMGQGYTDTQYF
>few|TRBJ2-5|TRBV7-9|NA
TGTGCGGGGGGTCAAGAGACCCAGTACTTC
CAGGQETQYF
>few|TRBJ1-1|TRBV29-1|NA
TGCAGCGTTGGGATGACCATGAACACTGAAGCTTTCTTT
CSVGMTMNTEAFF
>NA|TRBJ1-4|TRBV5-1|NA
TGCGCCAGCAGCTTGACGGGGGAAAAACTGTTTTTT
CASSLTGEKLFF
>few|TRBJ2-7|TRBV7-9|TRBD2
TGTGCCAGCAACGTGGGGGCGGGAGGGTCCTACGAGCAGTACTTC
CASNVGAGGSYEQYF
>NA|TRBJ2-1|TRBV5-1|NA
TGCGTCAGCAGCTTGGCACAGGGTTCCTACAATGAGCAGTTCTTC
CVSSLAQGSYNEQFF
>NA|TRBJ2-7|TRBV4-2|NA
TGTGCCAGCAGCCAAGACGGCGTTGGAAGCTCCTACGAGCAGTACTTC
CASSQDGVGSSYEQYF
>NA|TRBJ1-2|TRBV10-3|NA
TGTGCCATCAGGGAACAGGGCTCTGATGGCTACACCTTC
CAIREQGSDGYTF
>few|TRBJ2-7|TRBV20-1|TRBD1
TGCAGTGCTAAGGCCTGGGACAGTCCCTACGAGCAGTACTTC
CSAKAWDSPYEQYF
>once|TRBJ2-1|TRBV12-3/TRBV12-4|TRBD1
TGTGCCAGCAGTTCCAGTTCCGGGACAGGGAGCTCCTACAATGAGCAGTTCTTC
CASSSSSGTGSSYNEQFF
>NA|TRBJ1-1|TRBV6-5|NA
TGTGCCAGCAGTTGGGGACACAACACTGAAGCTTTCTTT
CASSWGHNTEAFF
>NA|TRBJ2-7|TRBV5-1|NA
TGCGCCAGCAGCTTGAGAGGGGTGGTCGAGCAGTACTTC
CASSLRGVVEQYF
>NA|TRBJ2-5|TRBV20-1|NA
TGCAGTGCTCCCAGAGGGGAGGAGACCCAGTACTTC
CSAPRGEETQYF
>NA|TRBJ1-1|TRBV6-1|NA
TGTGCCAGCAGTGAAGTTAGGGGAGCTGAAGCTTTCTTT
CASSEVRGAEAFF
>NA|TRBJ2-1|TRBV7-3|TRBD2
TGTGCCAGCAGCTTCGGGAGGGCCGAAGGCAATGAGCAGTTCTTC
CASSFGRAEGNEQFF
>few|TRBJ2-5|TRBV4-1|NA
TGCGCCAGCAGCCAAGATATGTCCAGGGCAATCCGCCAGTACTTC
CASSQDMSRAIRQYF
>NA|TRBJ2-3|TRBV25-1|NA
TGTGCCAGCAGTGGACTCAGGGATACGCAGTATTTT
CASSGLRDTQYF
>NA|TRBJ2-5|TRBV20-1|NA
TGCAGTGCTAACAGCTACCAAGAGACCCAGTACTTC
CSANSYQETQYF
>NA|TRBJ1-5|TRBV6-6|TRBD1
TGTGCCAGCAACCCCGACAGGGAGGGAGCCAATCAGCCCCAGCATTTT
CASNPDREGANQPQHF
>NA|TRBJ2-5|TRBV6-5|NA
TGTGCCAGCAGTTACTCAATGGGGAAGGAAGAGACCCAGTACTTC
CASSYSMGKEETQYF
>NA|TRBJ1-2|TRBV5-1|NA
TGCGCCAGCAGCTTCGACAGTCCCCTATATGGCTACACCTTC
CASSFDSPLYGYTF
>NA|TRBJ1-4|TRBV5-5|NA
TGTGCCAGCAGCTTGCAGGGATTAACAACTAATGAAAAACTGTTTTTT
CASSLQGLTTNEKLFF
>NA|TRBJ1-5|TRBV7-8|NA
TGTGCCAGCAGCTTGGGAGACCCGGCCAGCAATCAGCCCCAGCATTTT
CASSLGDPASNQPQHF
>NA|TRBJ2-3|TRBV3-1|TRBD2
TGTGCCAGCAGCCAAGGAGCGGGGGGGCCAGGAGATACGCAGTATTTT
CASSQGAGGPGDTQYF
>few|TRBJ2-7|TRBV6-5|TRBD1
TGTGCCAGCTCTGGACAGGGCATGAGGTACGAGCAGTACTTC
CASSGQGMRYEQYF
>many|TRBJ2-3|TRBV5-1|TRBD2
TGCGCCAGCAGCTTGGGGACTAGCGGAAGCACAGATACGCAGTATTTT
CASSLGTSGSTDTQYF
>few|TRBJ2-7|TRBV20-1|NA
TGCAGTGCTAGGGCCTCACGGGGGACAAGTAGCGGACCCTTAACTCCTTCCTACGAGCAGTACTTC
CSARASRGTSSGPLTPSYEQYF
>few|TRBJ1-2|TRBV5-1|NA
TGCGCCAGCAGCTCACGTCCGGGAGATAACTATGGCTACACCTTC
CASSSRPGDNYGYTF
>NA|TRBJ2-7|TRBV21-1|NA
TGTGCCGGAAGTGGTATCGGACTAGCGGGAGGACGTAGCTACGAGCAGTACTTC
CAGSGIGLAGGRSYEQYF
>few|TRBJ2-1|TRBV2|TRBD2
TGTGCCACTTTAGCGGGAGGCCTTGGGGGTGAGCAGTTCTTC
CATLAGGLGGEQFF
>NA|TRBJ1-6|TRBV6-5|TRBD1
TGTGCCAGCAGAGACAGGGGGCAGACCTCACCCCTCCACTTT
CASRDRGQTSPLHF
>NA|TRBJ2-6|TRBV6-1|TRBD1
TGTGCCAGCAGCAACAGGGGTAGGAGTCCCTCTGGGGCCAACGTCCTGACTTTC
CASSNRGRSPSGANVLTF
>NA|TRBJ2-5|TRBV11-2|NA
TGTGCCAGCAGCTTAGAAGGGGCGGGTGAGCAGTACTTC
CASSLEGAGEQYF
>NA|TRBJ2-5|TRBV20-1|TRBD1
TGCAGTGCTAGAGATTACAGGGGGGAGACCCAGTACTTC
CSARDYRGETQYF
>few|TRBJ2-5|TRBV2|NA
TGTGCCAGCCCGACTCCTCCAGCGAACCAAGAGACCCAGTACTTC
CASPTPPANQETQYF
>NA|TRBJ2-1|TRBV29-1|NA
TGCAGCCATGTTCAGGGGACATCCTACAATGAGCAGTTCTTC
CSHVQGTSYNEQFF
>NA|TRBJ2-1|TRBV12-3/TRBV12-4|TRBD1
TGTGCCAGCAGGAAGGACAGGGGGCTTAACAATGAGCAGTTCTTC
CASRKDRGLNNEQFF
>NA|TRBJ2-1|TRBV6-1|TRBD2
TGTGCCAGCAGTGAGGGAAGCGGGGGGGTCAATGAGCAGGTCTTC
CASSEGSGGVNEQVF
>NA|TRBJ2-1|TRBV12-5|TRBD2
TGTGCTAGTGCGGGAGGGCCACGGGAGCAGTTCTTC
CASAGGPREQFF
>few|TRBJ2-4|TRBV15|NA
TGTGCCACCAGCGGGATTAACAAAAACATTCAGTACTTC
CATSGINKNIQYF
>NA|TRBJ1-1|TRBV29-1|NA
TGCAGCGCCAAACCTCTCAGGGGTTACACTGAAGCTTTCTTT
CSAKPLRGYTEAFF
>few|TRBJ2-7|TRBV20-1|NA
TGCAGTGCTAGACGCTGGCAGGGCGGAAACGAGCAGTACTTC
CSARRWQGGNEQYF
>few|TRBJ2-7|TRBV29-1|TRBD2
TGCAGCGTCCTCACTAGCGGGGGGCCGTCGGGCGAGCAGTACTTC
CSVLTSGGPSGEQYF
>NA|TRBJ1-2|TRBV6-6|TRBD1
TGTGCCAGCAGTTACGTGGGACAGAACTATGGCTACACCTTC
CASSYVGQNYGYTF
>NA|TRBJ2-1|TRBV20-1|NA
TGCAGTGCTAGGGCACCCAAAGGGAATGAGCAGTTCTTC
CSARAPKGNEQFF
>NA|TRBJ1-5|TRBV7-2|TRBD1
TGTGCCAGCAGCGTGAACAGGGGGCGCGAGCATTTT
CASSVNRGREHF
>NA|TRBJ1-1|TRBV5-1|NA
TGCGCCAGCAGCTTGGAGGTTTTGGGCACTGAAGCTTTCTTT
CASSLEVLGTEAFF
>NA|TRBJ1-1|TRBV5-1|NA
TGCGCCAGCAGCACCACAGTGCTGAACACTGAAGCTTTCTTT
CASSTTVLNTEAFF
>NA|TRBJ2-5|TRBV3-1|TRBD1
TGTGCCAGCAGCCACGCCGGGACAGGGGGGAAAGAGACCCAGTACTTC
CASSHAGTGGKETQYF
>NA|TRBJ1-1|TRBV27|NA
TGTGCCACAAAGGGGGGAACTGAAGCTTTCTTT
CATKGGTEAFF